The clone carrying this TCR beta chain showed up just a few times. Its antigen remains unidentified. The data stem from a study of CD8+CD57+ T cells in acquired aplastic anemia. Patients who underwent sequencing had shown CD8+CD57+ cell expansion by flow cytometry. The use of genomic DNA as template underpinned the TCR beta VDJ and CDR3 profiling. In TCRdb, the reads were re-called with MiXCR into one record per CDR3 protein. This sample has around 180,000 distinct CDR3 sequences; about half occur once, and the top ten carry more than 1.5%. This CDR3 region has 14 residues. V was clipped by 0 bases and J by 2 bases, with 11 bases between them. Germline assignment: CDR1 GTSNPN and CDR2 SVGIG (reference sequence). Whole-study results and caveats: The number of CD8+ CDR3 sequences shared by patients and controls was twenty-nine.

The J gene is TRBJ2-7, the V gene TRBV30; D unclear. This TCR derives from a human donor with aplastic anemia. The specimen was sorted CD4+, CD8+, or CD8+CD57+ T cells (not recorded which) from PBMCs. The CDR3 loop reads CAWSVNTGTYEQYF. The DNA of the CDR3 is TGTGCCTGGAGTGTAAATACGGGTACCTACGAGCAGTACTTC.